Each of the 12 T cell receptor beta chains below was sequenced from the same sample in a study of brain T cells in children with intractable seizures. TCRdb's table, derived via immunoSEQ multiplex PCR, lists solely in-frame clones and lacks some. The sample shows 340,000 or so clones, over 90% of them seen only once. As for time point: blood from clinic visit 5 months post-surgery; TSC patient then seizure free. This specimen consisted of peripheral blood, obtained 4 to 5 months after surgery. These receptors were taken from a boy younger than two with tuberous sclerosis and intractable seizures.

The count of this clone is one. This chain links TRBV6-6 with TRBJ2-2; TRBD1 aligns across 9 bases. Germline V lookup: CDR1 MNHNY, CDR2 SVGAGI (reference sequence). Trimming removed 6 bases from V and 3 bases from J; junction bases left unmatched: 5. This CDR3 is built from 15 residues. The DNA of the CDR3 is TGTGCCAGCAGATGGGGACAGGGAGACACCGGGGAGCTGTTTTTT. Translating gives CASRWGQGDTGELFF.

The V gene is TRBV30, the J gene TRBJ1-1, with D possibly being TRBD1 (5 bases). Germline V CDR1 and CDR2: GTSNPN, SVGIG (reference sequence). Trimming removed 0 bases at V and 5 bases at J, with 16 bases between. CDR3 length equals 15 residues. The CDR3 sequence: CAWSVLRGWGTEAFF. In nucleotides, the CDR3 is TGTGCCTGGAGTGTACTAAGGGGATGGGGAACTGAAGCTTTCTTT.

The CDR3 sequence is CASSKGTSGSSYEQYF. For the CDR3, the DNA is TGTGCCAGCAGCAAAGGGACTAGCGGTAGCTCCTACGAGCAGTACTTC. This chain uses TRBV4-2 with TRBJ2-7; 11 nucleotides match TRBD2. This CDR3 region has 16 residues. Unmatched junction bases numbered 6, after V lost 5 bases and J lost 0 bases. Germline V gene sequence: CDR1 LGHNA, CDR2 YNFKEQ.

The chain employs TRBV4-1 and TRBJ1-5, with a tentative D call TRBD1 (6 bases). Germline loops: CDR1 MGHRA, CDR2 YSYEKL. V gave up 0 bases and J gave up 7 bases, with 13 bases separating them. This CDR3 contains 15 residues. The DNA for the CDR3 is TGCGCCAGCAGCCAAGATCCAAAGGGGGGGCAGCCCCAGCATTTT. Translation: CASSQDPKGGQPQHF.

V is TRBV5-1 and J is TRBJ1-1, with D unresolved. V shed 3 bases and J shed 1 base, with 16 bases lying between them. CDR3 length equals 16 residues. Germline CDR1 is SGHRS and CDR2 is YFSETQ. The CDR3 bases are TGCGCCAGCAGCTCGTCTGACACCACCGGGAACACTGAAGCTTTCTTT. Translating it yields CASSSSDTTGNTEAFF.

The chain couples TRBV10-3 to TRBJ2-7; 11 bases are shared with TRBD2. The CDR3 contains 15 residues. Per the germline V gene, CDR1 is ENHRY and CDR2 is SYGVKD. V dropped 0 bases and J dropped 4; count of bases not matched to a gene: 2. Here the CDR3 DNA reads TGTGCCATCAGTGAGTCGGGGACTAGCGGTTACGAGCAGTACTTC. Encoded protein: CAISESGTSGYEQYF.

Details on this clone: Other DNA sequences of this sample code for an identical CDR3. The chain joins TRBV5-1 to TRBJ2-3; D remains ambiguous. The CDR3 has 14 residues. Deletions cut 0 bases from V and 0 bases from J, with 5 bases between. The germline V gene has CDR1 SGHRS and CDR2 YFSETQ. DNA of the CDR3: TGCGCCAGCAGCTTGGGTCAGAGCACAGATACGCAGTATTTT. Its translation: CASSLGQSTDTQYF.

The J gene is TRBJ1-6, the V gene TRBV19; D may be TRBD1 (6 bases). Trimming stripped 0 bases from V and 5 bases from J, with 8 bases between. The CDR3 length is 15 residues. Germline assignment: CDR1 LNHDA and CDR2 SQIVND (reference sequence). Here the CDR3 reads CASSIDRDNNSPLHF. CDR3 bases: TGTGCCAGTAGTATAGACAGGGACAATAATTCACCCCTCCACTTT.

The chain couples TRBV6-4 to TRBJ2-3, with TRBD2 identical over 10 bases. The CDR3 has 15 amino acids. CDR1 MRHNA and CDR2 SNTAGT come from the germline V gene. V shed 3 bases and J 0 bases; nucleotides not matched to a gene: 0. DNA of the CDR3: TGTGCCAGCAGTGAAGCGGGGGGGAGCACAGATACGCAGTATTTT. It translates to CASSEAGGSTDTQYF.

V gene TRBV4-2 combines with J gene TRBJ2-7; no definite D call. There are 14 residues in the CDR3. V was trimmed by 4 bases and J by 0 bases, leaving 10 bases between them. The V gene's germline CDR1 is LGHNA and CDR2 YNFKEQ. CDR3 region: CASSLLQVSYEQYF. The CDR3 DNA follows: TGTGCCAGCAGCCTCCTCCAAGTCTCCTACGAGCAGTACTTC.

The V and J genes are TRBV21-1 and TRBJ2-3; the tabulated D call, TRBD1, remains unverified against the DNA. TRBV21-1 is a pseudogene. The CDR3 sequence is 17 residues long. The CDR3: CASSKGPLGHSTDTQYF. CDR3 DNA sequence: TGTGCCAGCAGCAAAGGCCCATTGGGCCACAGCACAGATACGCAGTATTTT.

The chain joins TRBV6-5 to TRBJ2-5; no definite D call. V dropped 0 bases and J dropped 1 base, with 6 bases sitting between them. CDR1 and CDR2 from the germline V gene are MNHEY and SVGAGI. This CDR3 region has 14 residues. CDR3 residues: CASSYSRSQETQYF. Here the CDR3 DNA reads TGTGCCAGCAGTTACTCTCGCAGCCAAGAGACCCAGTACTTC.